Listed below are T cell receptor beta chains from one sample, sequenced in a study of blood T cell repertoires in COVID-19. Assay used: immunoSEQ multiplex PCR; TCRdb lists only in-frame clones, some missing. This table holds 55,000 to 70,000 clones, 60% to 85% found once. Sequenced: peripheral blood. Every receptor here comes from a human donor in a cohort sampled during active COVID-19. Both conserved end residues are part of each CDR3. Fields, in order: CDR3 DNA, CDR3 protein, J gene, V gene, clone size, D gene. D genes are given only for firm matches. Size is stated for part of the rows, as once, few or many counts, or as a class when the clone is expanded.

TGTGCCAGCAGTGAAATGTACAGGTCCGACTATGGCTACACCTTC,CASSEMYRSDYGYTF,TRBJ1-2,TRBV6-1,-,-
TGCGCCAGCAGCCCTAGTCCGCGTGCCTACGAGCAGTACTTC,CASSPSPRAYEQYF,TRBJ2-7,TRBV5-1,few,-
TGTGCCACCAGCAGCCAGGGGCACACTGAAGCTTTCTTT,CATSSQGHTEAFF,TRBJ1-1,TRBV15,-,-
TGCGCCAGCAGCTTGGTCCCCGGGACAGGCGACTATGGCTACACCTTC,CASSLVPGTGDYGYTF,TRBJ1-2,TRBV5-1,-,TRBD1
TGTGCCAGCAGTTCCCGGACAGGGGCCTCATACGAGCAGTACTTC,CASSSRTGASYEQYF,TRBJ2-7,TRBV27,-,TRBD1
TGCGCCAGCAGTGCTAGCGGGAGATGGAGGGGGGAGACCCAGTACTTC,CASSASGRWRGETQYF,TRBJ2-5,TRBV10-2,-,TRBD2
TGTGCCAGCAGCGCAGATCAGGTGGGAGAGACCCAGTACTTC,CASSADQVGETQYF,TRBJ2-5,TRBV9,-,-
TGTGCCAGCAGTGCGGGCGGGGGGAAGTACGAGCAGTACTTC,CASSAGGGKYEQYF,TRBJ2-7,TRBV7-2,-,TRBD2
TGTGCCAGCAGCCCTGGACTAGGGGGCTACGAGCAGTACTTC,CASSPGLGGYEQYF,TRBJ2-7,TRBV7-2,-,-
TGTGCCAGCAGCCCGAGGACAGGGGGCTACGAGCAGTACTTC,CASSPRTGGYEQYF,TRBJ2-7,TRBV7-9,-,TRBD1
TGTGCCAGTAGGCCGCCCGGGAATGATTACGAGCAGTACTTC,CASRPPGNDYEQYF,TRBJ2-7,TRBV19,-,-
TGTGCCTGGGTCAGGCAGGCAGGGGGGAACTATGGCTACACCTTC,CAWVRQAGGNYGYTF,TRBJ1-2,TRBV30,-,TRBD1
TGTGCCAGCAGTTCCGGACAGCCCTATAGCAATCAGCCCCAGCATTTT,CASSSGQPYSNQPQHF,TRBJ1-5,TRBV6-2/TRBV6-3,-,-
TGCGCCAGCAGTCATCTGGACAGGGCGGGATCCTACGAGCAGTACTTC,CASSHLDRAGSYEQYF,TRBJ2-7,TRBV23-1,-,TRBD1
TGTGCCAGCAGCCCGTACTCCTACAATGAGCAGTTCTTC,CASSPYSYNEQFF,TRBJ2-1,TRBV7-2,-,-
TGTGCCAGCTCACCACCCTCAGGGACATCCTACGAGCAGTACTTC,CASSPPSGTSYEQYF,TRBJ2-7,TRBV18,-,-
TGTGCCATCAGTGAGTCGGGCCAGGTGAGAAACACCATATATTTT,CAISESGQVRNTIYF,TRBJ1-3,TRBV10-3,-,-
TGTGCCAGCAGCTCGCGCGGCTGGGGCGATGAGCAGTTCTTC,CASSSRGWGDEQFF,TRBJ2-1,TRBV5-8,-,-
TGTGCCAGCAGCATAGGCGCGGACTATGGCTACACCTTC,CASSIGADYGYTF,TRBJ1-2,TRBV7-2,-,-
TGCGCCAGCAGCCAGGCCCCGGGAAAAATAATTGAGGGAGCTTTCTTT,CASSQAPGKIIEGAFF,TRBJ1-1,TRBV4-1,-,-
TGTGCCAGCAGCTTTAAGAGAACTAGCGGGGTCTCCTACGAGCAGTACTTC,CASSFKRTSGVSYEQYF,TRBJ2-7,TRBV7-2,-,TRBD2
TGCAGCGTACAGGGGGGTAGGACTGAAGCTTTCTTT,CSVQGGRTEAFF,TRBJ1-1,TRBV29-1,-,TRBD1
TGTGCCAGCAAATTCGGACTAGCGGGAGCCTACGAGCAGTACTTC,CASKFGLAGAYEQYF,TRBJ2-7,TRBV6-5,-,TRBD2
TGTGCCAGCAGCCAACGGACAAACTATGGCTACACCTTC,CASSQRTNYGYTF,TRBJ1-2,TRBV4-2,-,-
TGTGCCAGCAGCCAAGATGAGGTTGGGGGGACTGAAGCTTTCTTT,CASSQDEVGGTEAFF,TRBJ1-1,TRBV3-1/TRBV3-2,few,-
TGTGCCAGCAGTTTGGAGTCGTCCTACGAGCAGTACTTC,CASSLESSYEQYF,TRBJ2-7,TRBV28,-,-
TGTGCCACCAGCAGCGGACAGGGAAGAGGCTACGAGCAGTACTTC,CATSSGQGRGYEQYF,TRBJ2-7,TRBV15,-,TRBD1
TGTGCCAGTAGTATCCTAGCGGGGGGGCTAGATGAGCAGTTCTTC,CASSILAGGLDEQFF,TRBJ2-1,TRBV19,once,TRBD2
TGTGCCAGCTCACCACGGCGGGACAGCCCTTATGGCTACACCTTC,CASSPRRDSPYGYTF,TRBJ1-2,TRBV18,-,TRBD1